The entry below describes one T cell receptor beta chain. The V end lost 4 bases, the J end lost 2 bases, and 11 bases lay between the germline ends. There are 14 residues in the CDR3. Germline V CDR1 and CDR2: SGHRS, YFSETQ. This entry is derived from a study of shared clonotypes between healthy human individuals. It was into CD45RA+ naive and CD45RA-negative memory subsets that the CD4+ cells were split. TCRdb's table, derived via immunoSEQ multiplex PCR, lists solely in-frame clones and lacks some. The data hold 1.4 million or so clones, with 98% observed a single time. This TCR was recovered from a man aged 30-40 years in good health. Sequencing was done on a sample of naive CD4+ T cells sorted from blood. Described subset: CD45RA+ positively selected. V and J are TRBV5-1 and TRBJ2-3, with D unclear. For the CDR3, the DNA is TGCGCCAGCAGCCTCGTCAAACCCACAGATACGCAGTATTTT. Amino acids: CASSLVKPTDTQYF. The whole variable domain, remainder taken from reference TRBV5-1 and TRBJ2-3, is KAGVTQTPRYLIKTRGQQVTLSCSPISGHRSVSWYQQTPGQGLQFLFEYFSETQRNKGNFPGRFSGRQFSNSRSEMNVSTLELGDSALYLCASSLVKPTDTQYFGPGTRLTVL.